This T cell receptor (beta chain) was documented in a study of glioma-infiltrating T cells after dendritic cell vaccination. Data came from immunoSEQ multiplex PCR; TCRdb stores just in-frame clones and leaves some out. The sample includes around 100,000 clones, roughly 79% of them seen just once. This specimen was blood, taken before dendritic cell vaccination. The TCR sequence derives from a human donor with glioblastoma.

CDR3 sequence: CASSYTGSSQPQHF. CDR3 nucleotide sequence: TGTGCCAGCAGTTACACGGGTTCTAGTCAGCCCCAGCATTTT. The chain links TRBV6-6 to TRBJ1-5; D call uncertain. Trimming left V 2 bases short and J 6 bases short, with 11 bases between. The V gene's germline CDR1 is MNHNY and CDR2 SVGAGI (reference sequence). This CDR3 comprises 14 residues.